These 20 T cell receptor beta chains were all obtained from the same sample, sequenced in a study of T cell changes during pregnancy in multiple sclerosis (dated by TCRdb to the late 2010s). Preparation of the library involved the immunoSEQ multiplex PCR assay. The table comes from immuneACCESS by way of TCRdb, which keeps in-frame sequences with V and J called. Part of the clones is missing from these tables; in studies checked, under half for an unresolved V gene and the rest for unknown reasons. This sample holds tens of thousands of clones; around 94% were observed only once. 2% to 3% of the sample is held by the ten biggest clonotypes. The sequenced sample was CD8+ T cells from peripheral blood mononuclear cells, obtained after pregnancy. Every receptor here comes from a female donor with multiple sclerosis, enrolled in a pregnancy study.

The chain links TRBV9 to TRBJ2-2, with 7 bases fitting TRBD1. Losses at the gene ends were 0 bases for V and 5 bases for J; bases not matched to a gene: 4. The CDR3 extends over 15 amino acids. Germline CDR1 reads SGDLS; CDR2 reads YYNGEE. CDR3 in amino acids: CASSVEGGRTGELFF. Written as DNA, the CDR3 is TGTGCCAGCAGCGTAGAAGGGGGCAGGACCGGGGAGCTGTTTTTT.

The chain combines TRBV7-8 with TRBJ2-2; weak D call: TRBD1 (5 bases). The germline gives CDR1 SGHVS, CDR2 FQNEAQ. There are 15 residues in the CDR3. V lost 0 bases and J 4 bases, leaving 9 bases between the germline ends. The chain's CDR3 is CASSLASGLTGELFF. CDR3 sequence (DNA): TGTGCCAGCAGCTTAGCGTCAGGGCTCACCGGGGAGCTGTTTTTT.

The chain is built from TRBV27 and TRBJ2-7; 10 nucleotides align to TRBD1. Trimming removed 5 bases from V and 3 bases from J; junction bases left unmatched: 4. Germline CDR1 is MNHEY and CDR2 is SMNVEV (reference sequence). The CDR3 contains 14 residues. CDR3 residues: CASSPGTGDYEQYF. CDR3 coding DNA: TGTGCCAGCAGTCCCGGGACAGGGGACTACGAGCAGTACTTC.

The chain is built from TRBV27 and TRBJ2-3; 12 bases agree with TRBD2. The V segment lost 4 bases and the J segment 5 bases; nucleotides outside the gene matches: 4. CDR3 length: 15 residues. Germline V lookup: CDR1 MNHEY, CDR2 SMNVEV (reference sequence). CDR3 coding DNA: TGTGCCAGCAGTTCCTCGGGACTAGCGGGAGATACGCAGTATTTT. Amino acid sequence: CASSSSGLAGDTQYF.

The V call is TRBV6-5, the J call TRBJ2-1; 13 positions agree with TRBD2. V was clipped by 6 bases and J by 6 bases; unmatched bases: 5. CDR3 size: 15 residues. Germline assignment: CDR1 MNHEY and CDR2 SVGAGI. The CDR3 nucleotides read TGTGCCAGCAGAGGGGGACTAGCGGGATCCAATGAGCAGTTCTTC. Translated, it gives CASRGGLAGSNEQFF.

The V call is TRBV2, the J call TRBJ2-2, with no clear D. The V gene's germline CDR1 is SNHLY and CDR2 FYNNEI. The V and J ends lost 5 bases and 1 base respectively, with 8 bases between them. This CDR3 is 14 amino acids long. This CDR3 reads CASSSTENTGELFF. DNA for the CDR3: TGTGCCAGCAGTAGTACAGAGAACACCGGGGAGCTGTTTTTT. The complete variable domain, with remaining parts taken from reference TRBV2 and TRBJ2-2, reads EPEVTQTPSHQVTQMGQEVILRCVPISNHLYFYWYRQILGQKVEFLVSFYNNEISEKSEIFDDQFSVERPDGSNFTLKIRSTKLEDSAMYFCASSSTENTGELFFGEGSRLTVL.

The gene calls are TRBV27 and TRBJ2-1; 11 nucleotides agree with TRBD2. The CDR3 spans 17 residues. Germline values: CDR1 MNHEY, CDR2 SMNVEV (reference sequence). J gave up 6 bases and V 9 bases, and 16 bases lay outside the gene matches. CDR3 sequence: CASRFTSGSNLGNEQFF. The CDR3 nucleotides read TGTGCCAGTCGATTCACTAGCGGGAGTAATTTGGGCAATGAGCAGTTCTTC.

The chain employs TRBV30 and TRBJ2-3, with 12 bases lining up with TRBD2. V trimming: 4 bases; J trimming: 1 base; junction bases outside the gene matches: 3. Germline CDR1 and CDR2: GTSNPN and SVGIG (reference sequence). The length of the CDR3 is 15 residues. The CDR3 coding sequence is TGTGCCTGGACCCGACTAGCGGGAGGCACAGATACGCAGTATTTT. Translation gives CAWTRLAGGTDTQYF.

V usage is TRBV27 and J usage is TRBJ2-5, with D tentatively TRBD2 (5 bases). The germline gives CDR1 MNHEY, CDR2 SMNVEV (reference sequence). V dropped 6 bases and J dropped 5 bases, with 16 bases sitting between them. The CDR3 length is 14 residues. As DNA, the CDR3 is TGTGCCAGCAGCCCCCGTGGAGGTCGGGAGACCCAGTACTTC. Amino acid sequence: CASSPRGGRETQYF.

In this sample, this clone turned up a few times. The chain has TRBV7-6 and TRBJ2-6; weak D call: TRBD2 (5 bases). The CDR3 loop spans 16 amino acids. Between the trimmed V and J ends, which lost 3 bases and 0 bases, there was a span of 9 bases. Germline V lookup: CDR1 SGHVS, CDR2 FNYEAQ. CDR3 protein: CASSFDRDSGANVLTF. CDR3 bases: TGTGCCAGCAGCTTTGACCGGGACTCTGGGGCCAACGTCCTGACTTTC.

The chain combines TRBV5-4 with TRBJ2-7, with 9 bases fitting TRBD1. V was pared by 6 bases and J by 3 bases, with 13 bases of the junction left unmatched. The CDR3 sequence is 16 residues long. CDR1 is SGHNT and CDR2 is YYREEE in the germline V gene (reference sequence). Written as DNA, the CDR3 is TGTGCCAGCAACTACATTGTGAGACAGGGGGACTACGAGCAGTACTTC. As protein: CASNYIVRQGDYEQYF.

V and J are TRBV7-6 and TRBJ2-3; TRBD2 is a possible D gene (6 bases). The germline gives CDR1 SGHVS, CDR2 FNYEAQ. The germline V and J ends were trimmed by 6 bases and 0 bases, with 16 bases remaining between them. The CDR3 is 16 residues long. The CDR3 sequence: CASSLRIAASTDTQYF. In DNA form, the CDR3 reads TGTGCCAGCAGTCTCCGAATAGCGGCTAGCACAGATACGCAGTATTTT.

CDR3 in DNA: TGTGCCAGCAGTTTATATAGGGGCGACGTTAAGAGAACCAAAAACATTCAGTACTTC. It translates to CASSLYRGDVKRTKNIQYF. The V gene is TRBV27, the J gene TRBJ2-4; D possibly corresponds to TRBD1 (5 bases). CDR1 and CDR2 from the germline V gene are MNHEY and SMNVEV (reference sequence). V lost 1 base and J 2 bases, leaving 21 bases between the germline ends. The CDR3 is made up of 19 amino acids.

The chain employs TRBV6-1 and TRBJ1-1; 7 positions agree with TRBD1. The length of the CDR3 is 14 residues. The V gene's germline CDR1 is MNHNS and CDR2 SASEGT. The ends lost 5 bases at V and 0 bases at J; junction bases unmatched: 3. The CDR3 here is CASSRQGMNTEAFF. CDR3 nucleotides: TGTGCCAGCAGTCGACAGGGTATGAACACTGAAGCTTTCTTT.

The genes are TRBV29-1 and TRBJ2-2; 8 bases are shared with TRBD1. Germline CDR1 SQVTM, CDR2 ANQGSEA. V lost 4 bases, J lost 1 base, and 8 bases stayed unmatched. The CDR3 has 16 amino acids. The CDR3 DNA reads TGCAGCGTTGTATGGCGTGACAGGGGGAACACCGGGGAGCTGTTTTTT. It is translated as CSVVWRDRGNTGELFF.

The V and J genes are TRBV7-9 and TRBJ1-1; TRBD1 matches at 9 bases. V was clipped by 5 bases and J by 7 bases; unmatched bases: 8. The CDR3 runs to 14 residues. Germline assignment: CDR1 SEHNR and CDR2 FQNEAQ (reference sequence). CDR3: CASSATGGALEAFF. The CDR3 bases are TGTGCCAGCAGCGCCACAGGGGGCGCTCTTGAAGCTTTCTTT.

The gene calls are TRBV19 and TRBJ1-1; D gene unclear. This CDR3 is 12 amino acids long. V shed 8 bases and J shed 0 bases, with 7 bases lying between them. CDR1 LNHDA and CDR2 SQIVND come from the germline V gene (reference sequence). DNA of the CDR3: TGTGCCAGTGGTTCAGTGAACACTGAAGCTTTCTTT. This codes for CASGSVNTEAFF.

The chain joins TRBV9 to TRBJ2-2; D unclear. V was cut by 2 bases and J by 5 bases, with 13 bases left in between. CDR1 SGDLS and CDR2 YYNGEE come from the germline V gene. CDR3 size: 15 residues. The CDR3: CASSVSPKLTGELFF. CDR3 sequence (DNA): TGTGCCAGCAGCGTCTCACCTAAACTTACCGGGGAGCTGTTTTTT.

This clone was counted once. This chain joins TRBV5-5 and TRBJ1-3, with D unresolved. CDR1 and CDR2 (germline): SGHKS, YYEKEE (reference sequence). V shed 4 bases and J shed 4 bases, with 9 bases lying between them. The CDR3 covers 13 residues. CDR3 amino acids: CASSLLGGNTIYF. The CDR3 DNA reads as TGTGCCAGCAGCCTGCTCGGGGGAAACACCATATATTTT.

The rearrangement links TRBV2 to TRBJ1-2; no clear D gene. Deletions cut 7 bases from V and 4 bases from J, with 13 bases between. CDR1 is SNHLY and CDR2 is FYNNEI in the germline V gene. CDR3 size: 13 residues. In DNA form, the CDR3 reads TGTGCCAGCACCGCGCGAACAGTCTATGGCTACACCTTC. Its protein is CASTARTVYGYTF. Full variable domain (outside the CDR3, taken from reference TRBV2 and TRBJ1-2): EPEVTQTPSHQVTQMGQEVILRCVPISNHLYFYWYRQILGQKVEFLVSFYNNEISEKSEIFDDQFSVERPDGSNFTLKIRSTKLEDSAMYFCASTARTVYGYTFGSGTRLTVV.